This TCR beta chain was identified during a study of blood T cell repertoires in COVID-19. In the study overall: Sites in the United States, Italy and Spain provided acute and convalescent COVID-19 samples.

Participants were aged roughly 18 to 90 years, lived in under 25 US areas, and enrolled virtually. Participants reported their clinical history, and cohort assignment relied on those reports. The germline V gene encodes CDR1 MGHDK and CDR2 SYGVNS. V was shortened by 3 bases and J by 5 bases, with 8 bases between the two germline ends. The CDR3 extends over 13 amino acids. As originally analysed: By means of reference gene primer amplification, nucleated cell counts were estimated. Libraries were prepared by immunoSEQ multiplex PCR; TCRdb keeps only in-frame clonotypes and omits some of them. That table gives V, J and clone size, and the DNA gave D and trimming. The sample contains about 300,000 clones, around 90% of which appear only once.

The sequence came from a woman younger than 30 with acute COVID-19. Sequenced material: PBMCs or T cells enriched from blood (not recorded which). The V and J genes are TRBV25-1 and TRBJ1-5, with a possible D match to TRBD1 (5 bases). CDR3 DNA: TGTGCCAGCAGTGAGTCAGGGTATCAGCCCCAGCATTTT. Translated, it gives CASSESGYQPQHF. The full variable domain, rest sourced from reference TRBV25-1 and TRBJ1-5, is EADIYQTPRYLVIGTGKKITLECSQTMGHDKMYWYQQDPGMELHLIHYSYGVNSTEKGDLSSESTVSRIRTEHFPLTLESARPSHTSQYLCASSESGYQPQHFGDGTRLSIL.